This T cell receptor beta chain was recovered during a study of cytomegalovirus exposure and HLA in healthy donors. Details on this clone: The antigen remains undetermined. Other nucleotide sequences in the sample specify the same CDR3.

There are 11 residues in the CDR3. The V and J ends lost 4 bases and 8 bases respectively, with 11 bases between them. Germline lookup yields CDR1 SQVTM and CDR2 ANQGSEA. Study-level points and caveats: Rare TCR sequences dominated, though some public TCRs recurred in many donors. For most TCR beta V segments, an earlier analysis put the productive rate at about 90% or about 30% of the time.

Amplification used 60 Vbeta primers and 13 Jbeta primers. The table came from immunoSEQ multiplex PCR; TCRdb's copy has only in-frame clones and leaves some out. Among about 130,000 clones listed, approximately 80% were seen once. There were likely unrecorded immune exposures, though donors were nominally healthy when sampled. The TCR originated in a man between 50 and 59 years old in good health and CMV-seronegative. The material sequenced was PBMCs. The gene calls are TRBV29-1 and TRBJ1-2; D may be TRBD1 (5 bases). CDR3 region: CSVVGAGGYTF. The CDR3 DNA sequence: TGCAGCGTTGTAGGGGCAGGAGGCTACACCTTC.